The sequence of this T cell receptor (beta chain) was determined in a study of control samples from healthy donors and cancer patients. Measured with immunoSEQ multiplex PCR; TCRdb has only the in-frame clones, and not every one. The sample contains some 210,000 clones, roughly nine tenths of which appear only once. The clonotype originates from a man aged 25 to 40 in good health. Sequences were obtained from blood.

In nucleotides, the CDR3 is TGTGCCAGCAGTAGGCAGGTCATGAACACTGAAGCTTTCTTT. Protein: CASSRQVMNTEAFF. The chain uses TRBV27 and TRBJ1-1; D is ambiguous. Per germline, CDR1 MNHEY and CDR2 SMNVEV (reference sequence). The CDR3 is 14 residues long. V was trimmed by 5 bases and J by 0 bases, leaving 10 bases between them.